A single T cell receptor (beta chain) is shown here with its context. Its specificity is unknown. The germline gene is not matched at one end of the junction; a read error may be the cause. The data were obtained in a study of cytomegalovirus exposure and HLA in healthy donors. On the study more broadly: A previous analysis identified approximately 110 million unique TCR beta sequences derived from about 180 million T cells. General study points: Being indistinguishable, some V segments were excluded, TRBV6-2 and TRBV6-3 among them.

PCR used 60 Vbeta primers and 13 Jbeta primers. Only in-frame clones appear in the TCRdb table, and some are missing; sequencing was by immunoSEQ multiplex PCR. The data hold about 170,000 clones, with approximately 80% observed a single time. Per germline, CDR1 SGHNT and CDR2 YENEEA. This CDR3 region has 11 residues. This sequence was found in a female donor in good health and CMV-seronegative. The sequenced sample was PBMCs. The chain couples TRBV11-3 to TRBJ2-7; TRBD1 matches 10 bases. The CDR3 DNA sequence: TGTGCCAGCAGCACCGGGACAGGGGCTCACTTC. Protein sequence: CASSTGTGAHF.